This TCR beta chain was recorded in a study of response to subunit inactivated influenza vaccine. The study, taken as a whole, reports: The authors proposed limited new T cell recruitment per seasonal influenza vaccination.

Germline CDR1 reads DFQATT; CDR2 reads SNEGSKA (reference sequence). The CDR3 is 15 amino acids. MiXCR, run by TCRdb on the RT-PCR reads, gives a single entry per CDR3 protein. In the table there are approximately 480,000 distinct CDR3 sequences, approximately 11% of which are singletons. This clonotype was seen ten or more times. The antigen is undetermined. The junction and the germline gene differ at one end; a read error may be behind it. The TCR comes from a man over 45 who received an inactivated influenza vaccine. V usage is TRBV20-1 and J usage is TRBJ2-3, with TRBD1 identical over 11 bases. The sample consisted of PBMCs from blood, taken roughly 48 days after vaccination. The DNA for the CDR3 is TGCAGTGCCAGAGGGACAGGGGGACGAACAGATACGCAGTATTTT. Translated: CSARGTGGRTDTQYF.